This is a list of T cell receptor beta chains from one sample in a study of blood T cell repertoires in COVID-19. Profiling relied on immunoSEQ multiplex PCR, and the TCRdb table lists in-frame clones only, not all of them. The sample lists over 150,000 clones; about 87% were seen once. The material sequenced was peripheral blood. These receptors originate from a woman in her sixties or seventies who had recovered from COVID-19. CDR3s include the opening cysteine and the closing phenylalanine or tryptophan. The D gene is left open where the match is weak. Size is omitted from some rows. Given values are once, few, many or a class for expanded clones.

clone_size,v_call,j_call,d_call,cdr3_nt,cdr3_aa
-,TRBV29-1,TRBJ2-5,-,TGCAGCGTGACGGGGGTGCGGTCCGAGACCCAGTACTTC,CSVTGVRSETQYF
-,TRBV6-2/TRBV6-3,TRBJ2-5,-,TGTGCCAGGAGTAGTTCCCCCGGGGTCGTGGCAGGCTTGGGCCAAGAGACCCAGTACTTC,CARSSSPGVVAGLGQETQYF
-,TRBV6-5,TRBJ2-5,-,TGTGCCAGCAGTTACTCGACCGTCACTAACCAAGAGACCCAGTACTTC,CASSYSTVTNQETQYF
once,TRBV3-1/TRBV3-2,TRBJ1-3,-,TGTGCCAACGCCCCGGAACGGAACAGGGTAGATAGGGACACCATATATTTT,CANAPERNRVDRDTIYF
-,TRBV9,TRBJ1-2,-,TGTGCCAGCAGCGTATCTTACAGAATTAACTATGGCTACACCTTC,CASSVSYRINYGYTF
-,TRBV7-2,TRBJ2-3,TRBD2,TGTGCCAGCAGCTCCCGGGGACTAGCGGGGGGCACAGATACGCAGTATTTT,CASSSRGLAGGTDTQYF
-,TRBV5-1,TRBJ2-7,TRBD1,TGCGCCAGCCAGGACAGGGTAGGTCCCAGCTACGAGCAGTACTTC,CASQDRVGPSYEQYF
-,TRBV4-1,TRBJ2-7,TRBD1,TGCGCCAGCAGCCATAGCCTACAGGGGGCAAGCTCCTACGAGCAGTACTTC,CASSHSLQGASSYEQYF
-,TRBV2,TRBJ2-6,TRBD2,TGTGCCAGCAGCCCTAGCGGGGGTAACTCTGGGGCCAACGTCCTGACTTTC,CASSPSGGNSGANVLTF
-,TRBV3-1/TRBV3-2,TRBJ2-5,-,TGTGCCAGCAGCCAAGTCACTCGAAGAAATCAAGAGACCCAGTACTTC,CASSQVTRRNQETQYF
-,TRBV10-2,TRBJ2-7,-,TGCGCCAGCAGTGATATGGGCAGGCGAAACTCCTACGAGCAGTACTTC,CASSDMGRRNSYEQYF
-,TRBV27,TRBJ2-4,-,TGTGCCAGCAGTTTATCGTGGCCCGGAGGCATTCAGTACTTC,CASSLSWPGGIQYF
-,TRBV2,TRBJ2-3,TRBD2,TGTGCCAGCAACCCGACTAGCGGAGGCACAGATACGCAGTATTTT,CASNPTSGGTDTQYF
-,TRBV9,TRBJ2-3,-,TGTGCCAGCAGCGTAGGATCGGTCGCCACAGATACGCAGTATTTT,CASSVGSVATDTQYF
-,TRBV20-1,TRBJ1-2,TRBD1,TGCAGTGCCGAAATAGACAGGGTGGGCACCTTC,CSAEIDRVGTF
-,TRBV6-5,TRBJ1-3,-,TGTGCCAGCAGGACACAGGGCCTCTCTGGAAACACCATATATTTT,CASRTQGLSGNTIYF
once,TRBV5-1,TRBJ2-2,TRBD2,TGCGCCAGCAGCCTGGGCGGGGGGCCGAACACCGGGGAGCTGTTTTTT,CASSLGGGPNTGELFF